Detailed here is one TCR beta chain. This sample was taken from a study of blood T cell repertoires in COVID-19. Study information: In each case, the material was cDNA or gDNA derived from T cells, B-cell-depleted T cells, or PBMCs.

This table comes from immunoSEQ multiplex PCR, and its TCRdb copy is limited to in-frame clones, with some not included. The table lists 300,000 to 500,000 clones, 88% of them singletons. Trimming removed 0 bases from V and 8 bases from J, with 11 bases in between. CDR3 size: 14 residues. CDR1 is SGHRS, CDR2 YFSETQ, per germline. The source of this sequence is a middle-aged woman with acute COVID-19. The sample comprised PBMCs or T cells enriched from blood (not recorded which). V gene TRBV5-1 combines with J gene TRBJ2-2; D call uncertain. CDR3: CASSLVARAGELFF. CDR3 nucleotide sequence: TGCGCCAGCAGCTTGGTGGCCCGAGCGGGGGAGCTGTTTTTT. The whole variable domain, remainder taken from reference TRBV5-1 and TRBJ2-2, is KAGVTQTPRYLIKTRGQQVTLSCSPISGHRSVSWYQQTPGQGLQFLFEYFSETQRNKGNFPGRFSGRQFSNSRSEMNVSTLELGDSALYLCASSLVARAGELFFGEGSRLTVL.